This T cell receptor beta chain was identified during a study of blood T cell repertoires in COVID-19. Study context: The cDNA or gDNA used as material had been derived from T cells, B-cell-depleted T cells, or PBMCs.

This CDR3 contains 12 residues. Germline lookup yields CDR1 SEHNR and CDR2 FQNEAQ (reference sequence). J gave up 8 bases and V 4 bases, and 2 bases lay outside the gene matches. Original analysis: The assay estimated nucleated cells by amplifying reference gene primers. TCRdb's copy holds only in-frame clones and misses some; the assay was immunoSEQ multiplex PCR. V and J calls and clone size are those listed in that table; D and trimming were worked out from the DNA. The sample records 450,000 to 500,000 clones, approximately 85% being singletons. The V call is TRBV7-9, the J call TRBJ1-5; 7 nucleotides line up with TRBD1. The receptor's source is a human donor in a cohort sampled during active COVID-19. Sequenced sample: peripheral blood. CDR3 in amino acids: CASSSTGEPQHF. CDR3 bases: TGTGCCAGCAGCTCCACAGGGGAGCCCCAGCATTTT.